These 3 T cell receptor beta chains originate from one sample sequenced in a study of T cell responses to AZD1222 COVID-19 vaccine. Produced via immunoSEQ multiplex PCR; TCRdb's table is partial and in-frame only. The repertoire holds 90,000 to 150,000 clones, with around 85% as singletons. The specimen comprised peripheral blood, sampled on day 0 of AZD1222 vaccination. Every receptor here comes from an adult in good health.

The chain links TRBV19 to TRBJ1-1; a possible D gene is TRBD1 (5 bases). Germline loops: CDR1 LNHDA, CDR2 SQIVND (reference sequence). The CDR3 has 14 residues. The V end was cut by 5 bases, the J end by 4 bases, with 14 bases between. The CDR3 here is CASSWGSGGTEAFF. CDR3 nucleotides: TGTGCCAGTAGTTGGGGGTCCGGGGGCACTGAAGCTTTCTTT.

The CDR3 DNA reads TGTGCCAGCAGTGGACAGGGAGCCTACTATGGCTACACCTTC. It encodes CASSGQGAYYGYTF. J is TRBJ1-2 and V is TRBV28; 8 nucleotides agree with TRBD1. The length of the CDR3 is 14 residues. The V and J ends lost 5 bases and 3 bases, in that order; junction bases with no gene match: 5. CDR1 is MDHEN and CDR2 is SYDVKM in the germline V gene.

The genes are TRBV4-2 and TRBJ2-1; either TRBD1 or TRBD2 may supply D (5 bases each). V dropped 3 bases and J dropped 6 bases, with 18 bases sitting between them. CDR1 is LGHNA and CDR2 is YNFKEQ in the germline V gene. The CDR3 totals 16 residues. CDR3 DNA sequence: TGTGCCAGCAGCCACCCGGGACCACCGGGCCCCAATGAGCAGTTCTTC. Amino acid sequence: CASSHPGPPGPNEQFF.